This TCR beta chain is from a study of regulatory T cells in long-lasting Graves disease. General study points: Persistent disease samples used TRBV28, TRBJ1-2 and TRBJ2-5 preferentially.

This clonotype was seen only a few times. Its antigen is not identified. Time point denoted: newly diagnosed GD, antithyroid drugs for less than 3 months. PBMC RNA served as the TCR library source. The CDR3 spans 16 residues. J was trimmed by 7 bases and V by 0 bases; bases with no gene match: 9. The germline CDR1 and CDR2 sequences are DFQATT and SNEGSKA (reference sequence). iRepertoire HTBI primers and Arm-PCR of CDR3 regions built TCR beta libraries. From the multiplex PCR reads, TCRdb called clonotypes with MiXCR, one entry per CDR3 protein. This table has roughly 320,000 distinct CDR3 sequences, about a sixth appearing once. This same sample was also part of a study on T cells in Graves' hyperthyroidism and ophthalmopathy. As reported in that work: A lack of ophthalmopathy progression within 18 months defined stable Graves' hyperthyroidism. During a first-round RT-PCR of the TCR CDR3, the HTBI primer set was used.

The starting material was peripheral blood mononuclear cells (PBMCs), obtained at new diagnosis, from a patient treated with antithyroid drugs. The chain uses TRBV20-1 and TRBJ2-1, with 10 bases matching TRBD2. The TCR was taken from a man aged 35-49 years with Graves disease. The CDR3 here is CSARDRKRGGFNEQFF. The CDR3, as DNA: TGCAGTGCTAGAGATAGGAAGCGGGGGGGCTTTAATGAGCAGTTCTTC.